The 7 T cell receptor beta chains listed next were all sequenced from one sample in a study of cytomegalovirus exposure and HLA in healthy donors. Primers included in the PCR were 60 Vbeta and 13 Jbeta primers. Repertoires were generated with immunoSEQ multiplex PCR, while TCRdb's copy carries only in-frame clones and drops some. There are about 130,000 clones in the sample; around 67% occur only once, and around 4.1% lies in the top ten. The sequenced material came from PBMCs. These receptors came from a man aged 18 to 29 in good health and CMV-seropositive.

In its sample, this clone was seen a few times. The V and J genes are TRBV19 and TRBJ2-1; D gene uncertain. The CDR3 spans 15 residues. Trimming removed 3 bases at V and 3 bases at J, with 12 bases between. Per the germline V gene, CDR1 is LNHDA and CDR2 is SQIVND (reference sequence). CDR3 in amino acids: CASSMELSVYNEQFF. The CDR3 DNA sequence: TGTGCCAGTAGTATGGAACTATCTGTCTACAATGAGCAGTTCTTC.

The chain uses TRBV27 and TRBJ2-7; D may be TRBD2 (5 bases). V was clipped by 0 bases and J by 2 bases, with 17 bases between them. The CDR3 spans 17 residues. Per germline, CDR1 MNHEY and CDR2 SMNVEV (reference sequence). CDR3 protein: CASSLSIIRGSTYEQYF. Written as DNA, the CDR3 is TGTGCCAGCAGTTTATCGATAATACGGGGTAGCACCTACGAGCAGTACTTC.

The sample holds a few counts of this clone. The V and J genes are TRBV4-1 and TRBJ1-5; D is undetermined. The CDR3 spans 13 residues. From germline, CDR1 is MGHRA and CDR2 YSYEKL. Trimming shortened V by 1 base and J by 10 bases, and 11 bases separated the two germline ends. The CDR3 reads CASSQVTVEPQHF. The CDR3 nucleotides are TGCGCCAGCAGCCAAGTAACGGTCGAACCCCAGCATTTT.

The J gene is TRBJ2-1, the V gene TRBV7-3; tentatively, D is TRBD1 (5 bases). Germline V gene data show CDR1 as SGHTA and CDR2 as FQGTGA. Trimming removed 4 bases from V and 5 bases from J, with 15 bases in between. The length of the CDR3 is 15 residues. This CDR3 reads CASSWSGSEDNEQFF. The CDR3, as DNA: TGTGCCAGCAGCTGGTCAGGGTCCGAGGACAATGAGCAGTTCTTC.

J is TRBJ1-3 and V is TRBV7-9; perhaps TRBD1 as D (5 bases). Germline V gives CDR1 SEHNR, CDR2 FQNEAQ (reference sequence). The CDR3 runs 14 residues. Trimming shortened V by 5 bases and J by 5 bases, and 13 bases separated the two germline ends. CDR3 loop: CASSRRGTRNTIYF. The CDR3, as DNA: TGTGCCAGCAGCCGGCGGGGGACCCGAAACACCATATATTTT.

The chain has TRBV9 and TRBJ2-3; D is unresolved. Deletions cut 0 bases from V and 4 bases from J, with 3 bases between. CDR1 is SGDLS and CDR2 is YYNGEE in the germline V gene. The CDR3 is 12 residues long. This CDR3 is CASSVAADTQYF. The CDR3, as DNA: TGTGCCAGCAGCGTAGCGGCAGATACGCAGTATTTT.

The V call is TRBV6-6, the J call TRBJ2-7; D uncertain. V shed 5 bases and J shed 3 bases, with 5 bases lying between them. Germline assignment: CDR1 MNHNY and CDR2 SVGAGI (reference sequence). The CDR3 is made up of 11 amino acids. The CDR3 reads CASSQNYEQYF. In DNA, the CDR3 is TGTGCCAGCAGTCAGAACTACGAGCAGTACTTC.